This T cell receptor (beta chain) was identified during a study of shared clonotypes between healthy human individuals. Broader study findings: Larger estimated richness was generally seen in naive subsets than in memory subsets. Shared across a few donors were approximately 5% of the naive CD4 clonotypes.

Germline loops: CDR1 SGHTA, CDR2 FQGNSA. Trimming shortened V by 5 bases and J by 0 bases, and 7 bases separated the two germline ends. The CDR3 loop spans 14 amino acids. When replicate PCRs were run on sorted subsets, they used 200 to 250 ng DNA, about 30,000 T cell genomes. TCRdb's table, derived via immunoSEQ multiplex PCR, lists solely in-frame clones and lacks some. Here the sample spans hundreds of thousands of clones, 85% to 95% being singletons. A few counts support this clone. Its target is not known. The naive CD8 population came from CD45RO-negative cells selected for CCR7, without terminally differentiated effector memory CD45RA+ cells.

V is TRBV7-2 and J is TRBJ2-2; D is unresolved. Input material: naive CD8+ T cells sorted from blood. The TCR originated in a man aged 25 to 40 in good health. The CDR3 reads CASSPPANTGELFF. The CDR3 DNA follows: TGTGCCAGCAGCCCCCCCGCGAACACCGGGGAGCTGTTTTTT. The whole variable domain, remainder taken from reference TRBV7-2 and TRBJ2-2, is GAGVSQSPSNKVTEKGKDVELRCDPISGHTALYWYRQSLGQGLEFLIYFQGNSAPDKSGLPSDRFSAERTGGSVSTLTIQRTQQEDSAVYLCASSPPANTGELFFGEGSRLTVL.